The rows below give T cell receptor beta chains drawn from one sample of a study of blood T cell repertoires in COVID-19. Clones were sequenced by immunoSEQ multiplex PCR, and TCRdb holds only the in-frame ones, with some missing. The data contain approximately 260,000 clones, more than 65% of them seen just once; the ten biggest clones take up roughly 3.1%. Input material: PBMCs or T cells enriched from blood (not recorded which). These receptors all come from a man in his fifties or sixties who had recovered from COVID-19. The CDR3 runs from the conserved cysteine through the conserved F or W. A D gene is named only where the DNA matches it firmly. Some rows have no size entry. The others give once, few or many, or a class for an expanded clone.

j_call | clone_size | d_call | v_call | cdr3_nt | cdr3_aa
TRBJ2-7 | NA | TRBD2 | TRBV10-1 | TGCGCCAGCAGTGAGTCAAAACCGGGACTAGCTGGTGAGGTGTACTTC | CASSESKPGLAGEVYF
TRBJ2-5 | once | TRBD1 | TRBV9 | TGTGCCAGCAGCGCCCGACAGGGCGAAGAGACCCAGTACTTC | CASSARQGEETQYF
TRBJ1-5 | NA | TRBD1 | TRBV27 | TGTGCCAGCAGTCTCCAATCCGGGACAGGGGGCGGTTTTCATCAGCCCCAGCATTTT | CASSLQSGTGGGFHQPQHF
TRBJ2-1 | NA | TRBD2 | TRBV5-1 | TGCGCCAGCAGCCTAAGACTAGCGGGGTACAATGAGCAGTTCTTC | CASSLRLAGYNEQFF
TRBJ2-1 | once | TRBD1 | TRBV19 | TGTGCCAGTACCCGCGTGGGGACAGGGGGAGTGATTCTGTATGAGCAGTTCTTC | CASTRVGTGGVILYEQFF
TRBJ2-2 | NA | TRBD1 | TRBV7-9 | TGTGCCAGCAGCTTAGGACAGGGGGCGATCGGGGAGCTGTTTTTT | CASSLGQGAIGELFF
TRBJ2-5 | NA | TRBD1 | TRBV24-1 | TGTGCCACCAGTGCCGGGACAGGGGGAGGAGAGACCCAGTACTTC | CATSAGTGGGETQYF
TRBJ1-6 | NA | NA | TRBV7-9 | TGTGCCAGCAGCTTCATACTTGCTGGTTCACCCCTCCACTTT | CASSFILAGSPLHF
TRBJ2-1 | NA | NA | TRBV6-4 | TGTGCCAGCTTGTTGAGTGCGGAGGACTCCTACAATGAGCAGTTCTTC | CASLLSAEDSYNEQFF
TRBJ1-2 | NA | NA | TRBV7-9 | TGTGCCAGCAGCCGAAATCGTGCGGGAGGGCCTAACTATGGCTACACCTTC | CASSRNRAGGPNYGYTF
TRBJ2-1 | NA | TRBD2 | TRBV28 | TGTGCCAGCAGTTTGACTAGCGGGAGACAAGAGCAGTTCTTC | CASSLTSGRQEQFF
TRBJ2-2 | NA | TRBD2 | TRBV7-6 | TGTGCCAGCAGCTCGCGACTAGCGGGAGGGCCCACCGGGGAGCTGTTTTTT | CASSSRLAGGPTGELFF
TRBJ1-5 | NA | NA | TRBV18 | TGTGCCAGCTCACTAAGGCAGGGAGGCGGTTGGGATCAGCCCCAGCATTTT | CASSLRQGGGWDQPQHF
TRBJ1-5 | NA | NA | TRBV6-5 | TGTGCCAGCAGAAACGGGGGGCTCAGCAATCAGCCCCAGCATTTT | CASRNGGLSNQPQHF
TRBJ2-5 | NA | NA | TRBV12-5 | TGTGCTAGTGGTTTGGTAAATTTCGGTCCAGAGACCCAGTACTTC | CASGLVNFGPETQYF
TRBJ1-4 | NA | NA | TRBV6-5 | TGTGCCAGCAGTTACGACAGAAAAAATGAAAAACTGTTTTTT | CASSYDRKNEKLFF
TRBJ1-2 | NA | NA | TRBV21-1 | TGTGCCAGCAGCAAAGGGTGCAGGGGTTCTAACTATGGCTACACCTTC | CASSKGCRGSNYGYTF
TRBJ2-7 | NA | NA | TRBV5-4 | TGTGCCAGCAGTTCAGCGGCAACCTACGAGCAGTACTTC | CASSSAATYEQYF
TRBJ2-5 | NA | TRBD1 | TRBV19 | TGTGCCAGTAAGGGGGACAGGAAAGAAAGGGAGACCCAGTACTTC | CASKGDRKERETQYF
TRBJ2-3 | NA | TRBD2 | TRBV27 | TGTGCCAGCAGTTGGTCGGCGGGAGGGCCACCAGATACGCAGTATTTT | CASSWSAGGPPDTQYF
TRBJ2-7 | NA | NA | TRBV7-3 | TGTGCCAGCAGCCCGGACAGTTCCTACGAGCAGTACTTC | CASSPDSSYEQYF
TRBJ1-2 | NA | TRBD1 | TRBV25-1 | TGTGCCAGCAGAGGGGGCTCGGGCTACACCTTC | CASRGGSGYTF
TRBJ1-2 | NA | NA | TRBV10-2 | TGCGCCAGTCTTAACCGGGACATAAGCTATGGCTACACCTTC | CASLNRDISYGYTF
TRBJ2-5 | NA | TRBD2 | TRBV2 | TGTGCCAGCAGCGCCCTTGTGCGGGGGGGCCGCACCCCCCAGTACTTC | CASSALVRGGRTPQYF
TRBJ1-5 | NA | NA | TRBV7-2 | TGTGCCAGCAGCCTAGCCACAGCTCAGCCCCAGCATTTT | CASSLATAQPQHF
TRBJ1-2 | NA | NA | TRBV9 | TGTGCCAGCAGCGTAGTAGGGGGTGGTGGCTACACCTTC | CASSVVGGGGYTF
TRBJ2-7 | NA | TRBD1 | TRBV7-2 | TGTGCCAGCGGACCCGGGACAGGGGGGGTCGAGCAGTACTTC | CASGPGTGGVEQYF
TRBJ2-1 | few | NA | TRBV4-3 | TGCGCCAGCAGCCAAGAATCGGCGGGGCCCTACAATGAGCAGTTCTTC | CASSQESAGPYNEQFF
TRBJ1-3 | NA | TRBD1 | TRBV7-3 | TGTGCCAGCAGCTCGACAGGGGGCTCTGGAAACACCATATATTTT | CASSSTGGSGNTIYF
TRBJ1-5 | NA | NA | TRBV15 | TGTGCCACCCAACGGGGGGATTTTATCGCCAATCAGCCCCAGCATTTT | CATQRGDFIANQPQHF
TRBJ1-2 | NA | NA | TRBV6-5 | TGTGCCAGCAGTTACGGGACTCCTTATGGCTACACCTTC | CASSYGTPYGYTF
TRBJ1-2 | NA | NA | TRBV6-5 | TGTGCCAGCAGTCTTCGGGAGGGAAACTATGGCTACACCTTC | CASSLREGNYGYTF
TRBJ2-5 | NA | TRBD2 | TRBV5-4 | TGTGCCAGCAGCAGCCGGGGGGGTATTGAGACCCAGTACTTC | CASSSRGGIETQYF
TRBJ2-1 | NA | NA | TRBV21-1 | TGTGCCAGCAGCAAAGAAAAGAGATTGTTCGACAGTAACAATGAGCAGTTCTTC | CASSKEKRLFDSNNEQFF
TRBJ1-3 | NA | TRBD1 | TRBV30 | TGTGCCTGGAGGTACACAGGGGGGACCTCTGGAAACACCATATATTTT | CAWRYTGGTSGNTIYF
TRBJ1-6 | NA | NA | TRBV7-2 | TGTGCCAGCAACCTGGGTGGAGGGGCATATAATTCACCCCTCCACTTT | CASNLGGGAYNSPLHF
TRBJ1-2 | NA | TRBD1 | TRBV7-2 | TGTGCCAGCAGCCGCGATAGGACAGGGGGCTATGGCTACACCTTC | CASSRDRTGGYGYTF
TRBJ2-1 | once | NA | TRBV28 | TGTGCCAGCAGTCATGACCCCCGGGGGTTTGAGCAGTTCTTC | CASSHDPRGFEQFF
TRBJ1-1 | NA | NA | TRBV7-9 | TGTGCCAGCAGCCCGCAGGGCGTAGACGGGCGGTGGGCTTTCTTT | CASSPQGVDGRWAFF
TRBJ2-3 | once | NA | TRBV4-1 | TGCGCCAGCAGCCAAGATCGACAGCCCACAGATACGCAGTATTTT | CASSQDRQPTDTQYF
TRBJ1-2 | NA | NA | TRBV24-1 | TGTGCCACCAGTTTAACAGGGACCTATGGCTACACCTTC | CATSLTGTYGYTF
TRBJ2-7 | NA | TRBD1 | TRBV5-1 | TGCGCCAGCAGCTCGGCGGGACAGGGCTACGAGCAGTACTTC | CASSSAGQGYEQYF
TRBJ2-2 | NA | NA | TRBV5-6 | TGTGCCAGCAGCTTAGGACAGCTGATGACCGGGGAGCTGTTTTTT | CASSLGQLMTGELFF
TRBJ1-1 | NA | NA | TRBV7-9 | TGTGCCAGCAGCCCTCCTGAGCCCCCACCTCGTGAAGCTTTCTTT | CASSPPEPPPREAFF
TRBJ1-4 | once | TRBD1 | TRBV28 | TGTGCCAGCAGTTTACGGAGACAGGGGAGGCTGTTTTTT | CASSLRRQGRLFF
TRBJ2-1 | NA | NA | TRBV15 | TGTGCCACCAGCAGACCCCCCCAGGGTGAGCAGTTCTTC | CATSRPPQGEQFF
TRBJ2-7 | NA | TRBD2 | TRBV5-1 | TGCGCCAGCAGCCAAGGACTAGCGGGTCCCTACGAGCAGTACTTC | CASSQGLAGPYEQYF
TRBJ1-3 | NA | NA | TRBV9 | TGTGCCAGCAGCCCCCGCTGGAGCTCTGGAAACACCATATATTTT | CASSPRWSSGNTIYF
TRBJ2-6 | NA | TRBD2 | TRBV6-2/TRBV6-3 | TGTGCCAGCAGTTTGACTAGCGGGTATCTAGCCTCTGGGGCCAACGTCCTGACTTTC | CASSLTSGYLASGANVLTF
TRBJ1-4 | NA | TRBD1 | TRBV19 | TGTGCCAGTAGTTTTGGGACAGAGAATGAAAAACTGTTTTTT | CASSFGTENEKLFF
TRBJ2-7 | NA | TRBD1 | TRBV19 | TGTGCCAGTAGTACCCGGGACAGGGGTGGATTATCCTACGAGCAGTACTTC | CASSTRDRGGLSYEQYF
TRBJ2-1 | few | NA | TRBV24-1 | TGTGCCACCAGTGATTCTAGTTTCCCCTCCTACAATGAGCAGTTCTTC | CATSDSSFPSYNEQFF
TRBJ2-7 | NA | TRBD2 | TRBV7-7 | TGTGCTAGCAGCTTTAGGCGGGAGGGTTCCTACGAGCAGTACTTC | CASSFRREGSYEQYF